Here is one T cell receptor beta chain with its context. The sample belongs to a study of technical replicates of blood from four donors. The CDR3 is 13 amino acids. From germline, CDR1 is SGHRS and CDR2 YFSETQ. The V and J ends lost 3 bases and 4 bases, in that order; junction bases with no gene match: 1. The data were produced by immunoSEQ multiplex PCR, yet TCRdb's version contains in-frame clones alone and is incomplete. This repertoire shows around 80,000 clones, 95% to 98% found once; its top ten account for over 0.13%. The material sequenced was T cells isolated from PBMCs. The clonotype comes from a human donor in good health. V usage is TRBV5-1 and J usage is TRBJ2-5, with 9 bases identical to TRBD1. The CDR3: CASSSDRGETQYF. In DNA, the CDR3 is TGCGCCAGCAGCTCGGACAGGGGAGAGACCCAGTACTTC. Using reference TRBV5-1 and TRBJ2-5 for the parts outside the CDR3, the full variable domain is KAGVTQTPRYLIKTRGQQVTLSCSPISGHRSVSWYQQTPGQGLQFLFEYFSETQRNKGNFPGRFSGRQFSNSRSEMNVSTLELGDSALYLCASSSDRGETQYFGPGTRLLVL.